The 26 T cell receptor beta chains given below trace back to one sample, sequenced in a study of memory CD4+ T cells and cytomegalovirus serostatus. Clones were sequenced by immunoSEQ multiplex PCR, and TCRdb holds only the in-frame ones, with some missing. The data contain 60,000 to 70,000 clones, 76% of them singletons. The sort gate was single viable CD3+CD4+CD8-CD45RO+ cells for memory CD4+ T cells. The specimen sequenced was memory CD4+ T cells from blood. The receptors stem from an adult in good health and CMV-seropositive.

The chain employs TRBV29-1 and TRBJ2-1, with 8 bases identical to TRBD2. The germline V gene has CDR1 SQVTM and CDR2 ANQGSEA. CDR3 length: 14 residues. J was trimmed by 5 bases and V by 2 bases; bases with no gene match: 5. CDR3 sequence: CSVESGLANNEQFF. The DNA of the CDR3 is TGCAGCGTTGAATCCGGACTAGCTAACAATGAGCAGTTCTTC.

The rearrangement uses TRBV30 and TRBJ1-5; weak D call: TRBD1 (5 bases). This CDR3 comprises 14 residues. V was pared by 1 base and J by 7 bases, with 14 bases between. Germline values: CDR1 GTSNPN, CDR2 SVGIG (reference sequence). The CDR3 bases are TGTGCCTGGAGTGCAGGGACTCTTGAGCAGCCCCAGCATTTT. It encodes CAWSAGTLEQPQHF.

The chain uses TRBV7-2 and TRBJ2-3; D possibly uses TRBD1 or TRBD2 (5 bases each). V was shortened by 5 bases and J by 4 bases, with 19 bases between the two germline ends. The CDR3 extends over 16 amino acids. Germline V CDR1 and CDR2: SGHTA, FQGNSA. CDR3 loop: CASSREGTRRPDTQYF. The CDR3 coding sequence is TGTGCCAGCAGCCGAGAGGGGACCCGGCGCCCAGATACGCAGTATTTT. Combining the CDR3 with reference TRBV7-2 and TRBJ2-3 gives the whole variable domain GAGVSQSPSNKVTEKGKDVELRCDPISGHTALYWYRQSLGQGLEFLIYFQGNSAPDKSGLPSDRFSAERTGGSVSTLTIQRTQQEDSAVYLCASSREGTRRPDTQYFGPGTRLTVL.

The V gene is TRBV5-6, the J gene TRBJ2-7; 9 bases align to TRBD1. This CDR3 spans 16 amino acids. CDR1 is SGHDT, CDR2 YYEEEE, per germline. The ends lost 3 bases at V and 6 bases at J; junction bases unmatched: 13. Here the CDR3 reads CASSSSHGTGMGEQYF. For the CDR3, the DNA is TGTGCCAGCAGCTCCTCACACGGGACAGGGATGGGCGAGCAGTACTTC.

The rearrangement links TRBV6-1 to TRBJ1-2, with D unresolved. Germline lookup yields CDR1 MNHNS and CDR2 SASEGT. Trimming took off 7 bases at V and 8 bases at J, with 17 bases between the two ends. This CDR3 has 13 residues. For the CDR3, the DNA is TGTGCCAGCACCCTAGAGGGTATAGGAGGCTACACCTTC. Protein: CASTLEGIGGYTF.

The J gene is TRBJ2-2, the V gene TRBV5-1; 13 nucleotides align to TRBD2. The V segment lost 4 bases and the J segment 0 bases; nucleotides outside the gene matches: 3. Looked up from germline, CDR1 is SGHRS and CDR2 is YFSETQ. The CDR3 extends over 17 amino acids. CDR3 DNA: TGCGCCAGCAGCCTAGGGACTAGCGGGGCGAACACCGGGGAGCTGTTTTTT. Protein product: CASSLGTSGANTGELFF.

The CDR3, as DNA: TGTGCCAGCAGTTTATGGGCAGACACTGAAGCTTTCTTT. Encoded protein: CASSLWADTEAFF. The V call is TRBV28, the J call TRBJ1-1; D unclear. The CDR3 length is 13 residues. Trimming shortened V by 0 bases and J by 3 bases, and 5 bases separated the two germline ends. Germline V gene sequence: CDR1 MDHEN, CDR2 SYDVKM.

V gene TRBV4-2 combines with J gene TRBJ2-5; no clear D. The V end was cut by 5 bases, the J end by 2 bases, with 12 bases between. Germline V gene data show CDR1 as LGHNA and CDR2 as YNFKEQ. The CDR3 sequence is 14 residues long. The CDR3 sequence is CASSEGYLQETQYF. The CDR3 DNA reads as TGTGCCAGCAGCGAAGGATACCTTCAAGAGACCCAGTACTTC.

This sequence joins TRBV27 and TRBJ1-4; TRBD1 aligns across 7 bases. The CDR3 has 16 residues. The V and J ends lost 5 bases and 5 bases, in that order; junction bases with no gene match: 11. Germline loops: CDR1 MNHEY, CDR2 SMNVEV (reference sequence). As DNA, the CDR3 is TGTGCCAGCAGTCCAAGGGACAGTACGGGGAATGAAAAACTGTTTTTT. Amino acid sequence: CASSPRDSTGNEKLFF.

The V gene is TRBV2, the J gene TRBJ2-2; D is possibly TRBD1 (6 bases). Germline loops: CDR1 SNHLY, CDR2 FYNNEI. This CDR3 contains 16 residues. V lost 2 bases to trimming and J lost 5 bases, with 15 bases between them. CDR3 coding DNA: TGTGCCAGCAGTGAAAGGCAGGGGTTTGCGACCGGGGAGCTGTTTTTT. This encodes CASSERQGFATGELFF.

V and J are TRBV5-1 and TRBJ1-1, with TRBD1 as a possible D gene (5 bases). Germline-derived CDR1 and CDR2 are SGHRS and YFSETQ. V lost 2 bases, J lost 4 bases, and 21 bases lay in between. This CDR3 contains 17 residues. In DNA form, the CDR3 reads TGCGCCAGCAGCTTCGGGGGAGGGTCAAGGTGGGGCACTGAAGCTTTCTTT. Encoded protein: CASSFGGGSRWGTEAFF. Based on the CDR3 plus reference TRBV5-1 and TRBJ1-1, the full variable domain is KAGVTQTPRYLIKTRGQQVTLSCSPISGHRSVSWYQQTPGQGLQFLFEYFSETQRNKGNFPGRFSGRQFSNSRSEMNVSTLELGDSALYLCASSFGGGSRWGTEAFFGQGTRLTVV.

This chain connects TRBV11-3 to TRBJ1-1; tentatively, D is TRBD1 (5 bases). Trimming took off 5 bases at V and 6 bases at J, with 19 bases between the two ends. Germline V gene data show CDR1 as SGHNT and CDR2 as YENEEA. The CDR3 consists of 15 residues. The CDR3 nucleotides are TGTGCCAGCAGCCAGAACGGGGGGGGAGCTGCTGAAGCTTTCTTT. Translated, it gives CASSQNGGGAAEAFF.

V usage is TRBV7-3 and J usage is TRBJ2-5; TRBD2 aligns across 7 bases. CDR3 length: 14 residues. Trimming removed 6 bases from V and 5 bases from J; junction bases left unmatched: 9. Germline V gene data show CDR1 as SGHTA and CDR2 as FQGTGA. The CDR3 DNA reads as TGTGCCAGCAGTCCCCTAGCGGCGAGGGAGACCCAGTACTTC. The encoded protein is CASSPLAARETQYF.

The chain couples TRBV6-1 to TRBJ1-2; unclear D gene. Germline CDR1 MNHNS, CDR2 SASEGT. Trimming removed 6 bases from V and 2 bases from J, with 10 bases in between. This CDR3 spans 13 amino acids. CDR3 residues: CASRNPRNYGYTF. The CDR3 DNA reads as TGTGCCAGCAGGAATCCACGCAACTATGGCTACACCTTC.

The gene calls are TRBV30 and TRBJ1-3; D is ambiguous. This CDR3 has 13 residues. Per germline, CDR1 GTSNPN and CDR2 SVGIG (reference sequence). The V end lost 1 base, the J end lost 0 bases, and 4 bases lay between the germline ends. The CDR3 sequence: CAWSAGSGNTIYF. The CDR3 nucleotides read TGTGCCTGGAGTGCGGGCTCTGGAAACACCATATATTTT.

In DNA, the CDR3 is TGTGCCAGTAGTGTCTCCGGGTTTCTCTATGGCTACACCTTC. Translated, it gives CASSVSGFLYGYTF. The chain combines TRBV19 with TRBJ1-2; D gene unclear. Germline V lookup: CDR1 LNHDA, CDR2 SQIVND (reference sequence). The CDR3 covers 14 residues. Trimming stripped 5 bases from V and 4 bases from J, with 14 bases between.

V is TRBV7-8 and J is TRBJ2-5, with D perhaps matching TRBD2 (6 bases). Germline V CDR1 and CDR2: SGHVS, FQNEAQ. The V end was cut by 5 bases, the J end by 2 bases, with 18 bases between. The CDR3 covers 16 residues. The CDR3 region has the DNA TGTGCCAGCAGCCCACGGTCCGGGACTGCACAAGAGACCCAGTACTTC. This gives the protein CASSPRSGTAQETQYF.

V gene TRBV6-1 combines with J gene TRBJ1-2; tentatively, D is TRBD1 (5 bases). Germline CDR1 MNHNS, CDR2 SASEGT. This CDR3 region has 13 residues. V was shortened by 3 bases and J by 4 bases, with 9 bases between the two germline ends. This CDR3 reads CASSDSRGYGYTF. CDR3 coding DNA: TGTGCCAGCAGTGATTCGAGGGGCTATGGCTACACCTTC.

The chain joins TRBV29-1 to TRBJ1-1; tentative D call: TRBD1 (5 bases). V shed 4 bases and J shed 1 base, with 13 bases lying between them. CDR1 and CDR2 from the germline V gene are SQVTM and ANQGSEA. This CDR3 has 14 residues. The CDR3 nucleotides read TGCAGCGTTGCGACTGAGGGGACGAACACTGAAGCTTTCTTT. Translation: CSVATEGTNTEAFF.

The chain uses TRBV5-1 and TRBJ1-1; perhaps TRBD1 as D (5 bases). The CDR3 sequence is 14 residues long. Trimming removed 1 base from V and 3 bases from J, with 10 bases in between. Germline CDR1 SGHRS, CDR2 YFSETQ. CDR3 residues: CASSLLPGDTEAFF. The DNA for the CDR3 is TGCGCCAGCAGCTTGTTACCGGGGGACACTGAAGCTTTCTTT. The full variable domain, with the rest looked up from reference TRBV5-1 and TRBJ1-1, is KAGVTQTPRYLIKTRGQQVTLSCSPISGHRSVSWYQQTPGQGLQFLFEYFSETQRNKGNFPGRFSGRQFSNSRSEMNVSTLELGDSALYLCASSLLPGDTEAFFGQGTRLTVV.

The gene calls are TRBV30 and TRBJ1-4; 11 bases are shared with TRBD1. V shed 0 bases, J shed 7 bases, and the junction held 7 bases outside the gene matches. CDR1 GTSNPN and CDR2 SVGIG come from the germline V gene (reference sequence). The CDR3 runs to 16 residues. The CDR3 protein is CAWSVRTGGAGEKLFF. The DNA of the CDR3 is TGTGCCTGGAGTGTTAGGACAGGGGGCGCGGGTGAAAAACTGTTTTTT.

The V call is TRBV18, the J call TRBJ1-2; tentative D call: TRBD1 (6 bases). Per the germline V gene, CDR1 is KGHSH and CDR2 is LQKENI. The V end was cut by 3 bases, the J end by 4 bases, with 9 bases between. The CDR3 contains 13 residues. The CDR3 nucleotides read TGTGCCAGCTCACCGGACAGTATCTATGGCTACACCTTC. This translates into CASSPDSIYGYTF.

V gene TRBV28 combines with J gene TRBJ1-6, with 10 bases that match TRBD1. The trim removed 5 bases at V and 0 bases at J, leaving 7 bases unmatched. Germline-derived CDR1 and CDR2 are MDHEN and SYDVKM. The length of the CDR3 is 18 residues. The CDR3, as DNA: TGTGCCAGCAGTGCGAGACAGGGGGCGAGCTCCTATAATTCACCCCTCCACTTT. As protein: CASSARQGASSYNSPLHF.

This clone occurred a few times. This chain connects TRBV19 to TRBJ2-3, with 14 bases that match TRBD2. This CDR3 has 15 amino acids. V gave up 6 bases and J gave up 7 bases; unmatched junction bases: 6. CDR1 and CDR2 from the germline V gene are LNHDA and SQIVND (reference sequence). For the CDR3, the DNA is TGTGCCAGTAGAGATGGACTAGCGGGGGGACATACGCAGTATTTT. This gives the protein CASRDGLAGGHTQYF.

This chain uses TRBV6-5 with TRBJ1-4; a possible D gene is TRBD1 (5 bases). Germline-derived CDR1 and CDR2 are MNHEY and SVGAGI. The CDR3 has 15 amino acids. With 0 bases removed from V and 8 bases from J, the gap between germline ends came to 13 bases. This CDR3 reads CASSYSGGSREKLFF. CDR3 bases: TGTGCCAGCAGTTACTCGGGGGGAAGTCGGGAAAAACTGTTTTTT.

There are a few counts of this clone. J is TRBJ1-1 and V is TRBV6-5; D is perhaps TRBD1 (6 bases). The CDR3 runs to 14 residues. The germline V gene encodes CDR1 MNHEY and CDR2 SVGAGI. Between the trimmed V and J ends, which lost 6 bases and 5 bases, there was a span of 16 bases. CDR3 bases: TGTGCCAGCAGGGGAAGGGGGGGGGCGACTGAAGCTTTCTTT. Translating it yields CASRGRGGATEAFF.